One and the same sample provided the 27 T cell receptor beta chains below, sequenced in a study of cytomegalovirus exposure and HLA in healthy donors (dated by TCRdb to about 2017). Libraries came from the immunoSEQ multiplex PCR assay. The multiplex PCR relied on a mix of 60 forward primers for TCR Vbeta segments and 13 reverse primers for TCR Jbeta segments. TCRdb limited this immuneACCESS table to in-frame rearrangements with V and J called. A share of clones is missing; checked studies link under half to unresolved V genes, and the rest is unexplained. The sample records 190,000 or so clones, 82% of which are singletons. The ten largest clonotypes hold 0.08% to 0.1% of the sample. Sequenced sample: PBMCs. The source is a boy aged 2-9 years in good health and CMV-seronegative.

This sequence joins TRBV4-3 and TRBJ1-2; no clear D gene. Deletions cut 1 base from V and 0 bases from J, with 12 bases between. Germline V gene sequence: CDR1 LGHNA, CDR2 YSLEER. This CDR3 has 16 residues. DNA for the CDR3: TGCGCCAGCAGCCAAGGACTACAGCTCGCTAACTATGGCTACACCTTC. Its protein is CASSQGLQLANYGYTF.

This chain uses TRBV6-1 with TRBJ1-2; a weak D match, TRBD1 (5 bases). V lost 7 bases to trimming and J lost 8 bases, with 17 bases between them. CDR3 length equals 13 residues. Germline values: CDR1 MNHNS, CDR2 SASEGT. In DNA form, the CDR3 reads TGTGCCAGCACACCGGAAAGGGGATGGGGCTACACCTTC. It translates to CASTPERGWGYTF.

This chain joins TRBV25-1 and TRBJ1-6; possible D gene TRBD1, 6 bases. V lost 6 bases and J lost 7, with 13 bases in between. Germline CDR1 MGHDK, CDR2 SYGVNS. The CDR3 loop spans 14 amino acids. In DNA, the CDR3 is TGTGCCAGCAGACTCAGGGGCAACAATTCACCCCTCCACTTT. Protein sequence: CASRLRGNNSPLHF. Using reference TRBV25-1 and TRBJ1-6 for the parts outside the CDR3, the full variable domain is EADIYQTPRYLVIGTGKKITLECSQTMGHDKMYWYQQDPGMELHLIHYSYGVNSTEKGDLSSESTVSRIRTEHFPLTLESARPSHTSQYLCASRLRGNNSPLHFGNGTRLTVT.

The CDR3 DNA follows: TGTGCCAGCAGTTACCGGAGAGAGAGCTCTGGAAACACCATATATTTT. Its translation is CASSYRRESSGNTIYF. The chain couples TRBV6-8 to TRBJ1-3; D remains unclear. V dropped 2 bases and J dropped 0 bases, with 11 bases sitting between them. This CDR3 is 16 amino acids long. The germline CDR1 and CDR2 sequences are MNHGY and SAAAGT.

The chain carries TRBV5-4 and TRBJ2-5, with 10 bases identical to TRBD2. Germline values: CDR1 SGHNT, CDR2 YYREEE (reference sequence). The CDR3 length is 14 residues. The V and J ends lost 2 bases and 2 bases, in that order; junction bases with no gene match: 0. CDR3 in DNA: TGTGCCAGCAGCTTAGCGGGGGGGCAAGAGACCCAGTACTTC. Protein: CASSLAGGQETQYF.

The V gene is TRBV12-5, the J gene TRBJ1-5; 7 bases are a match to TRBD1. Losses at the gene ends were 7 bases for V and 9 bases for J; bases not matched to a gene: 9. Per the germline V gene, CDR1 is LGHNT and CDR2 is FRNRAP. The CDR3 is made up of 13 amino acids. The CDR3 reads CASATTGLAPQHF. CDR3 in DNA: TGTGCTAGTGCCACGACAGGGTTGGCGCCCCAGCATTTT. Using reference TRBV12-5 and TRBJ1-5 for the parts outside the CDR3, the full variable domain is DARVTQTPRHKVTEMGQEVTMRCQPILGHNTVFWYRQTMMQGLELLAYFRNRAPLDDSGMPKDRFSAEMPDATLATLKIQPSEPRDSAVYFCASATTGLAPQHFGDGTRLSIL.

The chain has TRBV6-1 and TRBJ2-3, with TRBD1 matching 7 bases. The V and J ends lost 2 bases and 10 bases, in that order; junction bases with no gene match: 9. The CDR3 is 14 amino acids. The V gene's germline CDR1 is MNHNS and CDR2 SASEGT. CDR3 loop: CASSEMGQSMSQYF. CDR3 bases: TGTGCCAGCAGTGAAATGGGACAGTCTATGTCGCAGTATTTT.

The chain joins TRBV2 to TRBJ1-2; 8 positions agree with TRBD1. CDR3 length equals 17 residues. CDR1 is SNHLY and CDR2 is FYNNEI in the germline V gene. The V and J ends lost 4 bases and 0 bases, in that order; junction bases with no gene match: 10. The CDR3 sequence is CASSADRGRGTNYGYTF. CDR3 coding DNA: TGTGCCAGCAGTGCCGACAGGGGTAGGGGAACTAACTATGGCTACACCTTC.

J is TRBJ2-1 and V is TRBV4-2; D not resolved. The V end was cut by 0 bases, the J end by 6 bases, with 3 bases between. Germline values: CDR1 LGHNA, CDR2 YNFKEQ. The CDR3 spans 12 residues. The CDR3 DNA reads TGTGCCAGCAGCCAAGATCGCAATGAGCAGTTCTTC. Its translation: CASSQDRNEQFF.

V gene TRBV2 combines with J gene TRBJ1-6; possible D gene TRBD1, 5 bases. Germline loops: CDR1 SNHLY, CDR2 FYNNEI. Trimming left V 5 bases short and J 4 bases short, with 6 bases between. The CDR3 length is 13 residues. CDR3: CASSRQYNSPLHF. DNA of the CDR3: TGTGCCAGCAGTAGACAGTATAATTCACCCCTCCACTTT.

This chain joins TRBV7-8 and TRBJ1-1; D is perhaps TRBD1 (5 bases). Germline V lookup: CDR1 SGHVS, CDR2 FQNEAQ. V dropped 3 bases and J dropped 10 bases, with 15 bases sitting between them. CDR3 size: 13 residues. CDR3 coding DNA: TGTGCCAGCAGCTTGGAGGGGCCGGGGAGAGCTTTCTTT. The encoded protein is CASSLEGPGRAFF.

This clone turned up a few times. The chain joins TRBV21-1 to TRBJ2-3; the table's D call of TRBD2 was not tested on the DNA. TRBV21-1 is termed a pseudogene. There are 17 residues in the CDR3. CDR3 protein: CASSKFERGTSTDTQYF. CDR3 in DNA: TGTGCCAGCAGCAAATTTGAGCGGGGGACTAGCACAGATACGCAGTATTTT.

This clone was observed a handful of times. The rearrangement joins TRBV21-1 to TRBJ1-1; TRBD1 is taken as the D call from the table, unchecked against the DNA. TRBV21-1 has pseudogene status. The CDR3 length is 17 residues. DNA of the CDR3: TGTGCCAGCAGCGCCTTTGCCACAGGGCGTAGGTACACTGAAGCTTTCTTT. Its translation: CASSAFATGRRYTEAFF.

The rearrangement joins TRBV18 to TRBJ1-2, with 8 bases aligning to TRBD1. CDR1 is KGHSH, CDR2 LQKENI, per germline. J lost 5 bases, V lost 2 bases, and 7 bases had no gene match. The CDR3 has 15 amino acids. The CDR3 bases are TGTGCCAGCTCACCAGGAGGGCAGGGGGCGTATGGCTACACCTTC. Translating gives CASSPGGQGAYGYTF.

J is TRBJ2-1 and V is TRBV5-1; TRBD1 agrees at 8 bases. Germline CDR1 SGHRS, CDR2 YFSETQ. The length of the CDR3 is 17 residues. V shed 2 bases and J 9 bases; nucleotides not matched to a gene: 16. The chain's CDR3 is CASSLGQGSFRVGEQFF. The CDR3 bases are TGCGCCAGCAGCTTAGGACAGGGAAGTTTTAGGGTGGGTGAGCAGTTCTTC.

This rearrangement joins TRBV6-1 to TRBJ1-3, with D possibly TRBD1 on 5 matching bases. There are 18 residues in the CDR3. V lost 1 base, J lost 3 bases, and 19 bases lay in between. Germline assignment: CDR1 MNHNS and CDR2 SASEGT. The CDR3 DNA is TGTGCCAGCAGTGAAGTACGGCAGGGTTTAATGTTTGGAAACACCATATATTTT. Translation gives CASSEVRQGLMFGNTIYF.

Here the CDR3 reads CAIMRTQYF. DNA for the CDR3: TGTGCCATCATGAGGACCCAGTACTTC. V gene TRBV4-2 combines with J gene TRBJ2-5; D not resolved. V was pared by 10 bases and J by 7 bases, with 7 bases between. Germline CDR1 and CDR2: LGHNA and YNFKEQ. There are 9 residues in the CDR3.

The chain couples TRBV2 to TRBJ2-4, with D possibly matching TRBD2 (5 bases). The CDR3 consists of 14 residues. V dropped 7 bases and J dropped 8 bases, with 18 bases sitting between them. CDR1 is SNHLY and CDR2 is FYNNEI in the germline V gene. The CDR3 nucleotides are TGTGCCAGCAAAGTAGGGTCGGGGAGTGACATTCAGTACTTC. As protein: CASKVGSGSDIQYF.

This CDR3 is CASSPTGGGNTIYF. The CDR3 coding sequence is TGTGCCAGCAGCCCTACAGGGGGAGGAAACACCATATATTTT. V gene TRBV7-6 combines with J gene TRBJ1-3, with 8 bases that match TRBD1. The junction had 4 bases not matched to a gene; V was cut back by 5 bases and J by 4 bases. Germline CDR1 is SGHVS and CDR2 is FNYEAQ. The CDR3 sequence is 14 residues long.

The CDR3 DNA reads TGTGCCAGCAGATGGGGGGACAGTCCTAACTATGGCTACACCTTC. Protein product: CASRWGDSPNYGYTF. The genes are TRBV27 and TRBJ1-2; TRBD1 matches at 7 bases. The CDR3 extends over 15 amino acids. The junction had 7 bases not matched to a gene; V was cut back by 6 bases and J by 0 bases. Germline V gene data show CDR1 as MNHEY and CDR2 as SMNVEV (reference sequence).

V and J are TRBV9 and TRBJ1-1; D is possibly TRBD1 (6 bases). This CDR3 contains 16 residues. The V end lost 3 bases, the J end lost 4 bases, and 19 bases lay between the germline ends. Germline CDR1 SGDLS, CDR2 YYNGEE. DNA for the CDR3: TGTGCCAGCAGCGCATCCCCCCAGGGGAGTGCCACTGAAGCTTTCTTT. Protein: CASSASPQGSATEAFF.

The chain has TRBV1 and TRBJ2-1; no DNA check was done on the table's D call, TRBD2. TRBV1 has pseudogene status. This CDR3 comprises 17 residues. The CDR3 DNA sequence: TGCACCAGCAGCATGGTACTAGCGGGGGCCGACTACAATGAGCAGTTCTTC. Protein: CTSSMVLAGADYNEQFF.

The genes are TRBV19 and TRBJ2-7; 8 bases align to TRBD2. The V gene's germline CDR1 is LNHDA and CDR2 SQIVND (reference sequence). With V trimmed by 2 bases and J by 6 bases, 6 bases remained unmatched. The CDR3 has 14 amino acids. The CDR3 loop reads CASSISAGVAEQYF. The CDR3 DNA reads as TGTGCCAGTAGTATATCAGCGGGGGTAGCCGAGCAGTACTTC. Together with reference TRBV19 and TRBJ2-7, the CDR3 gives the full variable domain: DGGITQSPKYLFRKEGQNVTLSCEQNLNHDAMYWYRQDPGQGLRLIYYSQIVNDFQKGDIAEGYSVSREKKESFPLTVTSAQKNPTAFYLCASSISAGVAEQYFGPGTRLTVT.

The J gene is TRBJ2-5, the V gene TRBV28; TRBD1 agrees at 9 bases. V lost 5 bases, J lost 5 bases, and 12 bases stayed unmatched. Germline CDR1 MDHEN, CDR2 SYDVKM. The CDR3 covers 16 residues. Written as DNA, the CDR3 is TGTGCCAGCAGTGAAGGGGGACAGGGAGCCGGGGAGACCCAGTACTTC. Its protein is CASSEGGQGAGETQYF.

The chain links TRBV6-5 to TRBJ2-3; 10 bases match TRBD2. The CDR3 runs 15 residues. CDR1 MNHEY and CDR2 SVGAGI come from the germline V gene. V shed 6 bases, J shed 4 bases, and the junction held 7 bases outside the gene matches. CDR3 loop: CASSRAGGPPDTQYF. In DNA form, the CDR3 reads TGTGCCAGCAGCCGAGCGGGGGGGCCTCCAGATACGCAGTATTTT.

The rearrangement uses TRBV18 and TRBJ2-3; TRBD2 agrees at 9 bases. This CDR3 has 16 residues. CDR1 is KGHSH and CDR2 is LQKENI in the germline V gene. Trimming cost V 3 bases and J 6 bases; bases outside gene matches: 10. CDR3 DNA: TGTGCCAGCTCACCTTCCGGGCGGGGGGGCCTGGATACGCAGTATTTT. It translates to CASSPSGRGGLDTQYF.

In this sample, this clone turned up once. This rearrangement joins TRBV5-6 to TRBJ2-5; 11 bases fit TRBD1. CDR1 SGHDT and CDR2 YYEEEE come from the germline V gene. CDR3 length equals 18 residues. CDR3 sequence reads: CAGGSFRTGGAGSETQYF. CDR3 nucleotides: TGTGCGGGGGGGTCCTTCAGGACAGGGGGCGCGGGGTCAGAGACCCAGTACTTC.